These 6 T cell receptor beta chains came from one sample sequenced in a study of cytomegalovirus exposure and HLA in healthy donors. The study ran its PCR with 60 Vbeta and 13 Jbeta primers. TCRdb keeps only in-frame clones here, not all; method: immunoSEQ multiplex PCR. The sample yields 100,000 to 120,000 clones, 69% seen once. Sequencing input: PBMCs. Every receptor here comes from a man between 25 and 39 years old in good health and CMV-seronegative.

This clone was observed a few times. The CDR3 protein is CASSSTGASGTYNEQFF. The DNA of the CDR3 is TGTGCCAGCAGCTCCACAGGGGCTAGCGGGACTTACAATGAGCAGTTCTTC. The genes are TRBV7-9 and TRBJ2-1; 9 bases line up with TRBD2. Germline V lookup: CDR1 SEHNR, CDR2 FQNEAQ (reference sequence). This CDR3 is 17 amino acids long. Trimming cost V 4 bases and J 4 bases; bases outside gene matches: 11.

The chain uses TRBV20-1 and TRBJ1-2; no clear D. This CDR3 is built from 11 residues. The germline V gene encodes CDR1 DFQATT and CDR2 SNEGSKA (reference sequence). V was shortened by 5 bases and J by 3 bases, with 7 bases between the two germline ends. The CDR3 DNA reads TGCAGTGCTCCATTAGACTATGGCTACACCTTC. As protein: CSAPLDYGYTF.

This clone was observed a few times. The rearrangement uses TRBV19 and TRBJ2-3; 7 positions match TRBD1. The V and J ends lost 1 base and 4 bases, in that order; junction bases with no gene match: 8. This CDR3 contains 16 residues. Germline values: CDR1 LNHDA, CDR2 SQIVND (reference sequence). CDR3 residues: CASSIGPGGASDTQYF. CDR3 DNA sequence: TGTGCCAGTAGTATAGGGCCAGGGGGAGCCTCAGATACGCAGTATTTT.

This chain joins TRBV15 and TRBJ2-7; 11 bases align to TRBD1. The CDR3 contains 13 residues. Per the germline V gene, CDR1 is LNHNV and CDR2 is YYDKDF (reference sequence). The CDR3: CATEGTGGYEQYF. DNA for the CDR3: TGTGCTACAGAAGGGACAGGGGGGTACGAGCAGTACTTC.

The chain is built from TRBV5-1 and TRBJ2-7; D is possibly TRBD1 (5 bases). V lost 4 bases to trimming and J lost 2 bases, with 22 bases between them. The CDR3 loop spans 17 amino acids. Germline CDR1 is SGHRS and CDR2 is YFSETQ. The CDR3 region is CASSRDAITGTPYEQYF. The CDR3 coding sequence is TGCGCCAGCAGCCGAGACGCCATAACAGGTACTCCCTACGAGCAGTACTTC.

This clone showed up just a few times. The chain recombines TRBV6-5 with TRBJ2-1; 7 bases map to TRBD2. The CDR3 sequence is 13 residues long. Germline V lookup: CDR1 MNHEY, CDR2 SVGAGI. The V gene end was trimmed by 6 bases and the J gene end by 10 bases; junction bases not matched to a gene: 9. The CDR3 DNA sequence: TGTGCCAGCAGCCCGAGACCGGGACTAGAGCAGTTCTTC. The encoded protein is CASSPRPGLEQFF.